This entry features one T cell receptor beta chain sequence. Its antigen is unidentified. cDNA synthesis used the whole RNA isolate, giving expressed TCRB sequences. The assay was immunoSEQ multiplex PCR, and TCRdb's table has in-frame clones only and misses some. Among 900,000 or so clones listed, about 17% were seen once. This specimen belongs to a study of beta chain features in type 1 diabetes. Whole-study findings and limits: Any HLA type influence on TCRB rearrangement was left unresolved here. The naive, central memory and Treg TCRB repertoires showed an apparent similarity that was greater among patients than among healthy donors. Among all four CD4+ subsets, Type 1 diabetes patients had TCRB CDR3s that were moderately but significantly shorter.

CD4+ cells of the naive, central memory, regulatory and stem cell-like memory types were sorted via CD45RO/CCR7/CD25/CD127/CD95/CD27. CDR1 MNHEY and CDR2 SMNVEV come from the germline V gene (reference sequence). The CDR3 covers 13 residues. Trimming removed 7 bases at V and 2 bases at J, with 11 bases between. The chain couples TRBV27 to TRBJ1-2; no reliable D call. Sequencing was carried out using naive CD4+ T cells from blood. The sequence was obtained from a woman aged 18-30 years in good health. The CDR3 here is CASKMEENYGYTF. The CDR3 coding sequence is TGTGCCAGCAAAATGGAGGAAAACTATGGCTACACCTTC.